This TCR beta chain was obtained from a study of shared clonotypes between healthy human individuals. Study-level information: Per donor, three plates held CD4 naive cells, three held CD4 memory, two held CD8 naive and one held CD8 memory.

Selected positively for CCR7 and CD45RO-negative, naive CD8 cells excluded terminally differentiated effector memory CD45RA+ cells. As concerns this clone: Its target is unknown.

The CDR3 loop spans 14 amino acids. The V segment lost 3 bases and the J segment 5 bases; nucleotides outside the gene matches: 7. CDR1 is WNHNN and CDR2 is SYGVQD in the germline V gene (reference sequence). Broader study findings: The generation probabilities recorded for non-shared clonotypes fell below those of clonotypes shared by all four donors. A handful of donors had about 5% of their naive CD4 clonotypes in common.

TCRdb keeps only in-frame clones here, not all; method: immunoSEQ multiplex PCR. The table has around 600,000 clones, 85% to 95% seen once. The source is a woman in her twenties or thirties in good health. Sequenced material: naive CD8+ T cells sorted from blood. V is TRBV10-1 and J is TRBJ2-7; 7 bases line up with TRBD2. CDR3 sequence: CASSEALAYDEQYF. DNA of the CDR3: TGCGCCAGCAGTGAAGCACTAGCGTATGACGAGCAGTACTTC.